This T cell receptor beta chain was documented in a study of somatic mutations in cytotoxic T cells in rheumatoid arthritis. Across the study: At nearly 100% purity, some V beta antibody-stained T-cell populations were flow-sorted, and these included V beta1+ cells that were sequenced for TCRB.

Magnetic beads with positive selection isolated CD4+ and CD8+ fractions, whose purity was verified by flow cytometry. For this clone: Antigen unknown.

With 5 bases removed from V and 0 bases from J, the gap between germline ends came to 14 bases. CDR1 is WSHSY, CDR2 SAAADI, per germline. The CDR3 is made up of 16 amino acids. Clones were read by immunoSEQ multiplex PCR, and TCRdb kept only the in-frame ones, dropping some. The sample yields 15,000 to 25,000 clones, about 80% seen once. Study results and caveats: Antigen specificity of the expanded CD8+ clones was not determined. The top CD8+ clone topped 20% of CD8+ cells in about an eighth of the roughly 60 patients.

This sequence joins TRBV10-2 and TRBJ2-1; D might be TRBD1 or TRBD2, each matching 5 bases. Sequenced material: CD8+ T cells sorted from blood. This TCR came from a woman in her forties or fifties in good health. Here the CDR3 reads CASSWDGRLSYNEQFF. The CDR3 DNA reads as TGCGCCAGCAGTTGGGACGGCCGCCTCTCCTACAATGAGCAGTTCTTC.